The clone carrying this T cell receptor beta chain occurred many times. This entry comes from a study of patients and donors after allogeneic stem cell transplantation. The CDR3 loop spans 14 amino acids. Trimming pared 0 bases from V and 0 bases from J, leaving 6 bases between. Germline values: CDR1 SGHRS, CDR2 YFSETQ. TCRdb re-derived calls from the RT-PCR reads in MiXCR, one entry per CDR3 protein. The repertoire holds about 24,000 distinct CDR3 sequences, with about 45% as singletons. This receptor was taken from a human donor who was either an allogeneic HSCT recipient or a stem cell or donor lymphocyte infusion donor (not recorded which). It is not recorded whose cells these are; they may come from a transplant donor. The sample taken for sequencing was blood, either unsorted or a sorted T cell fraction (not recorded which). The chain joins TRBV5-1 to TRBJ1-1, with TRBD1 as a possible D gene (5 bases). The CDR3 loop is CASSLVGLNTEAFF. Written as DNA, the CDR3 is TGCGCCAGCAGCTTGGTGGGGCTGAACACTGAAGCTTTCTTT.